One sample yielded the 3 T cell receptor beta chains listed below, sequenced in a study of cytomegalovirus exposure and HLA in healthy donors. Generated by immunoSEQ multiplex PCR, the TCRdb table keeps only in-frame clones and is missing some. The table shows under 200,000 clones, with roughly three quarters occurring only once. The sample taken for sequencing was PBMCs. These TCRs come from a woman in her thirties in good health and CMV-seronegative.

The chain joins TRBV12-5 to TRBJ2-7; 11 bases fit TRBD2. CDR1 is LGHNT, CDR2 FRNRAP, per germline. The junction had 17 bases not matched to a gene; V was cut back by 9 bases and J by 10 bases. CDR3 length equals 15 residues. In DNA, the CDR3 is TGTGCTAGGGCCCCTCTTATTCGACTAGCGGGGACTCAGTACTTC. This gives the protein CARAPLIRLAGTQYF.

The genes are TRBV5-6 and TRBJ1-6, with D tentatively TRBD1 (5 bases). This CDR3 has 13 amino acids. Trimming cost V 5 bases and J 7 bases, with 10 bases left between them. Germline-derived CDR1 and CDR2 are SGHDT and YYEEEE. The CDR3 loop reads CASRETENSPLHF. In nucleotides, the CDR3 is TGTGCCAGCAGAGAGACAGAGAATTCACCCCTCCACTTT.

J is TRBJ2-4 and V is TRBV4-2; TRBD2 might be the D (6 bases). The V end was cut by 0 bases, the J end by 6 bases, with 21 bases between. The CDR3 contains 18 residues. Germline lookup yields CDR1 LGHNA and CDR2 YNFKEQ. In nucleotides, the CDR3 is TGTGCCAGCAGCCAAGATTTGGGAGGTTCCGGGACCGCAAACATTCAGTACTTC. Its protein is CASSQDLGGSGTANIQYF.